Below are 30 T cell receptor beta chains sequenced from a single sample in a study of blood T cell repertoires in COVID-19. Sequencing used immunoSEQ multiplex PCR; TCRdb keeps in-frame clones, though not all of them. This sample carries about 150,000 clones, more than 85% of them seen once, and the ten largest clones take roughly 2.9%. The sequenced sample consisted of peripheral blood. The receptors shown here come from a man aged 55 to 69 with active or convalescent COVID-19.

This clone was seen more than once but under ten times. CDR3 loop: CASSLSGQSPYTF. CDR3 coding DNA: TGTGCCAGCAGTCTCTCGGGACAATCACCCTACACCTTC. This chain joins TRBV7-3 and TRBJ1-2; the D gene is possibly TRBD1 (6 bases). CDR3 size: 13 residues. The ends were cut back, 6 bases at V and 10 bases at J, with 18 bases in the middle. Germline CDR1 SGHTA, CDR2 FQGTGA.

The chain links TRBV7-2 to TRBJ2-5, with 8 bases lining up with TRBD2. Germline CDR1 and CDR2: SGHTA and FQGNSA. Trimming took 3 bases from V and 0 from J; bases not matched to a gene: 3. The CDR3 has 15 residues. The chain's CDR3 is CASSFSGGNQETQYF. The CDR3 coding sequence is TGTGCCAGCAGCTTTTCGGGAGGGAACCAAGAGACCCAGTACTTC.

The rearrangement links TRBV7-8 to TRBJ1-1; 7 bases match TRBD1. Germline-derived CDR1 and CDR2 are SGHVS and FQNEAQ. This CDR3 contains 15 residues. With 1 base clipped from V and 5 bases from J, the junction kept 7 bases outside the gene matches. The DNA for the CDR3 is TGTGCCAGCAGCTTAGAGGCAGGGGGGTGGACTGAAGCTTTCTTT. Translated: CASSLEAGGWTEAFF.

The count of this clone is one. The CDR3 nucleotides read TGTGCCAGCAGCCAAGACGGTCGGCGGGCGTTTCAAGAGACCCAGTACTTC. It yields the protein CASSQDGRRAFQETQYF. The chain combines TRBV4-2 with TRBJ2-5; TRBD2 is a possible D gene (5 bases). The CDR3 loop spans 17 amino acids. Germline values: CDR1 LGHNA, CDR2 YNFKEQ. V shed 0 bases and J shed 2 bases, with 16 bases lying between them.

CDR3 region: CASSQAGLAGVIVSGANVLTF. CDR3 sequence (DNA): TGCGCCAGCAGCCAAGCGGGACTAGCGGGAGTGATAGTCTCTGGGGCCAACGTCCTGACTTTC. The J gene is TRBJ2-6, the V gene TRBV4-1; TRBD2 matches 14 bases. V lost 1 base to trimming and J lost 0 bases; unmatched junction nucleotides: 8. The CDR3 sequence is 21 residues long. Looked up from germline, CDR1 is MGHRA and CDR2 is YSYEKL.

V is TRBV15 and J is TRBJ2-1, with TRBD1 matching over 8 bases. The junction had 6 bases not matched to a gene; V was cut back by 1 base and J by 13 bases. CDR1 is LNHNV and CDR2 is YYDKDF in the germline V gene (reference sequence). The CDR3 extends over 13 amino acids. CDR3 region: CATSRAQGAVQFF. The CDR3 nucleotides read TGTGCCACCAGCAGAGCCCAGGGGGCGGTTCAGTTCTTC.

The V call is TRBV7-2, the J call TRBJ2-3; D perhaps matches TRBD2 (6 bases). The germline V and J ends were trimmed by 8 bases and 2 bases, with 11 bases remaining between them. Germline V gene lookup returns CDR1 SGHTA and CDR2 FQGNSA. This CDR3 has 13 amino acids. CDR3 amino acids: CASAGRHTDTQYF. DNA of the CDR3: TGTGCCAGCGCGGGACGTCACACAGATACGCAGTATTTT.

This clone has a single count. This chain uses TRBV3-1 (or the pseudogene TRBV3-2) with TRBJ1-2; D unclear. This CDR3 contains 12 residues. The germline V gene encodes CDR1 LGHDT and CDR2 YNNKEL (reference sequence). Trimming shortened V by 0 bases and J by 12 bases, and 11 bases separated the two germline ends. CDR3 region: CASSQEVGANTF. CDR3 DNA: TGTGCCAGCAGCCAAGAGGTTGGAGCAAACACCTTC.

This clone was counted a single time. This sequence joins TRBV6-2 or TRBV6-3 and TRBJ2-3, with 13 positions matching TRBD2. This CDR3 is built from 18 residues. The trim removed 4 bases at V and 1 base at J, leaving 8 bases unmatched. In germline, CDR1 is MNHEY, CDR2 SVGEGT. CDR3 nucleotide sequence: TGTGCCAGCAGTTCCACCCCAGGACTAGCGGGGGGCACAGATACGCAGTATTTT. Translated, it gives CASSSTPGLAGGTDTQYF.

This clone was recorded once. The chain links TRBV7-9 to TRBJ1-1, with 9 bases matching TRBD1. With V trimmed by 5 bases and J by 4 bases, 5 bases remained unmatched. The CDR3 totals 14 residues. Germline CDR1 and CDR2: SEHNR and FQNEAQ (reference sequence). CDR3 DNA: TGTGCCAGCAGCCCGCTGGACAGGGGCACTGAAGCTTTCTTT. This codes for CASSPLDRGTEAFF. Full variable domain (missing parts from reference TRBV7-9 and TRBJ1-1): DTGVSQNPRHKITKRGQNVTFRCDPISEHNRLYWYRQTLGQGPEFLTYFQNEAQLEKSRLLSDRFSAERPKGSFSTLEIQRTEQGDSAMYLCASSPLDRGTEAFFGQGTRLTVV.

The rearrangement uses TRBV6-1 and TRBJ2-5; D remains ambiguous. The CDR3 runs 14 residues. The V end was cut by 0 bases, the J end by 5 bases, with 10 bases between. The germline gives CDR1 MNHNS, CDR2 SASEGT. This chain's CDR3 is CASSEAGSRETQYF. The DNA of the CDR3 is TGTGCCAGCAGTGAAGCCGGTAGCCGGGAGACCCAGTACTTC.

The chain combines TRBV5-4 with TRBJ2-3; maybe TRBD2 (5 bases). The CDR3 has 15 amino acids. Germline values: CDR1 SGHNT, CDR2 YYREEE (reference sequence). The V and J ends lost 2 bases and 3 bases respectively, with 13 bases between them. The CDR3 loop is CASSFLVGGTDTQYF. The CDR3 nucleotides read TGTGCCAGCAGCTTTCTAGTAGGAGGAACAGATACGCAGTATTTT.

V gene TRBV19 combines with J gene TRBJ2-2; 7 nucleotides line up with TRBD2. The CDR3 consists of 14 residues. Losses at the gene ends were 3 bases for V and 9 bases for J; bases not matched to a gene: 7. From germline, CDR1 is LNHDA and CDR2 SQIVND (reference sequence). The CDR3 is CASSIKRDGRELFF. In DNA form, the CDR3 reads TGTGCCAGTAGTATCAAGCGGGACGGCAGGGAGCTGTTTTTT.

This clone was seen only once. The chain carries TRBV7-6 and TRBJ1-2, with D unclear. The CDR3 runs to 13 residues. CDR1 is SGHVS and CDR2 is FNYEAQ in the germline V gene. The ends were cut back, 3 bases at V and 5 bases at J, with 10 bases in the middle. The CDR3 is CASSFRPTYGYTF. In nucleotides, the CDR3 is TGTGCCAGCAGCTTTAGACCGACTTATGGCTACACCTTC.

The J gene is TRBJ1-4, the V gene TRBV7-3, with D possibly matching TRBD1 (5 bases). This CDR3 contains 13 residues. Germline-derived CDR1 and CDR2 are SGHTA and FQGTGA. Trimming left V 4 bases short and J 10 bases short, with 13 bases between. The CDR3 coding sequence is TGTGCCAGCAGCTCGTCAGGGTCAGGAAAACTGTTTTTT. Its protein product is CASSSSGSGKLFF. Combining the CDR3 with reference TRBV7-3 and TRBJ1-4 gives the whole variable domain GAGVSQTPSNKVTEKGKYVELRCDPISGHTALYWYRQSLGQGPEFLIYFQGTGAADDSGLPNDRFFAVRPEGSVSTLKIQRTERGDSAVYLCASSSSGSGKLFFGSGTQLSVL.

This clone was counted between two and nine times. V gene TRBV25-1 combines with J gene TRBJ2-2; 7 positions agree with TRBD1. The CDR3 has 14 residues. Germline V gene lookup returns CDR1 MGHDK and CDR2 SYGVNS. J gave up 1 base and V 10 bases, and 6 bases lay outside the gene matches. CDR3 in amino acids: CATLDRWNTGELFF. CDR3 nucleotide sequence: TGTGCCACCTTGGACAGGTGGAACACCGGGGAGCTGTTTTTT.

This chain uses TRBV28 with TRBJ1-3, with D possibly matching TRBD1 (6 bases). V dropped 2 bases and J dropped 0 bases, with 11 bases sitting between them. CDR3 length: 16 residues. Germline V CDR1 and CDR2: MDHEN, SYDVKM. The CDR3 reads CASSLGTRGSGNTIYF. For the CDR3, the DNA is TGTGCCAGCAGTTTAGGTACCAGGGGCTCTGGAAACACCATATATTTT.

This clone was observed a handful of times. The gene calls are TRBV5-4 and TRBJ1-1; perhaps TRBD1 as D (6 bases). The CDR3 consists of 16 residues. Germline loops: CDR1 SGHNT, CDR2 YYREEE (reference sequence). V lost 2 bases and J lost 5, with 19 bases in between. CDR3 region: CASSLKQGMSGTEAFF. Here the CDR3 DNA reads TGTGCCAGCAGCTTAAAGCAGGGGATGTCTGGGACTGAAGCTTTCTTT.

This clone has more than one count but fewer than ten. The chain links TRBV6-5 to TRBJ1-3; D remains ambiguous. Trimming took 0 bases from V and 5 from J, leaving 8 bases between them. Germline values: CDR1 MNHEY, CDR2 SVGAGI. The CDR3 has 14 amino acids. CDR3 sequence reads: CASSYSSGRNTIYF. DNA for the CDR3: TGTGCCAGCAGTTACTCGAGCGGAAGAAACACCATATATTTT.

This CDR3 reads CASSFVTGNEQYF. The CDR3 DNA follows: TGTGCCAGCAGTTTTGTGACGGGTAACGAGCAGTACTTC. The rearrangement joins TRBV28 to TRBJ2-7; D gene ambiguous. Germline values: CDR1 MDHEN, CDR2 SYDVKM. This CDR3 spans 13 amino acids. V was clipped by 3 bases and J by 5 bases, with 11 bases between them.

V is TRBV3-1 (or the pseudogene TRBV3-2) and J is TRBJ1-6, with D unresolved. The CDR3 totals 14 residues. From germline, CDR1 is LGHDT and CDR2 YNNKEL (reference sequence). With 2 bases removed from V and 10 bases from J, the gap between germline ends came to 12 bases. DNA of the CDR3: TGTGCCAGCAGCCAATCCATGTCCAGGTCACCCCTCCACTTT. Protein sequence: CASSQSMSRSPLHF.

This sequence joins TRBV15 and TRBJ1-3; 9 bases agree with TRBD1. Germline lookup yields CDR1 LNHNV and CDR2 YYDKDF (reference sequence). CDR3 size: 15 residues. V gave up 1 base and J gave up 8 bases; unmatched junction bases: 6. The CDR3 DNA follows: TGTGCCACCAGCAGAGGACAGGGGGGGTTGGACACCATATATTTT. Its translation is CATSRGQGGLDTIYF.

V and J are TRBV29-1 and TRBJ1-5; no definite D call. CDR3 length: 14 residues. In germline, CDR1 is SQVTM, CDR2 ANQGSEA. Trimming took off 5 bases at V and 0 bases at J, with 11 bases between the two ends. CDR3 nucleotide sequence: TGCAGCGTTCGAGGAGATTATAGCAATCAGCCCCAGCATTTT. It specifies CSVRGDYSNQPQHF.

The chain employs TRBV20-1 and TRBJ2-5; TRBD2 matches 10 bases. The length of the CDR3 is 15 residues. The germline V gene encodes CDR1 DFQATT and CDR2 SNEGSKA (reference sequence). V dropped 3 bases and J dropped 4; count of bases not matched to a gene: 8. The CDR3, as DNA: TGCAGTGCTAGTCCCGCATCTAGCGGGGGAGAGACCCAGTACTTC. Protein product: CSASPASSGGETQYF.

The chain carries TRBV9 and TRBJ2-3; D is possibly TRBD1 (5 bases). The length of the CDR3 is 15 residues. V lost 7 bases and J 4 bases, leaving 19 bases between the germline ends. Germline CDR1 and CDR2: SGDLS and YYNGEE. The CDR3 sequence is CASVSRELWADTQYF. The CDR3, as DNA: TGTGCCAGCGTAAGCAGGGAACTCTGGGCAGATACGCAGTATTTT.

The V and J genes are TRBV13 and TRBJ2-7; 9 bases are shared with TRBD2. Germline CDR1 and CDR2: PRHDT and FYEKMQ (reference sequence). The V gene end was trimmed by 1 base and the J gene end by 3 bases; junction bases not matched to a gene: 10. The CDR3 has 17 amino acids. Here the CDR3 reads CASSLVTAGGSYYEQYF. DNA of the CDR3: TGTGCCAGCAGCTTAGTAACAGCGGGGGGCTCATACTACGAGCAGTACTTC.

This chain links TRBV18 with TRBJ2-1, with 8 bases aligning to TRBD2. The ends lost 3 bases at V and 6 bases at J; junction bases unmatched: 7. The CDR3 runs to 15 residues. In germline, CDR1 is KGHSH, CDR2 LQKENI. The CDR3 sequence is CASSPVGTRSNEQFF. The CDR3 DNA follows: TGTGCCAGCTCACCCGTCGGGACTAGGAGCAATGAGCAGTTCTTC.

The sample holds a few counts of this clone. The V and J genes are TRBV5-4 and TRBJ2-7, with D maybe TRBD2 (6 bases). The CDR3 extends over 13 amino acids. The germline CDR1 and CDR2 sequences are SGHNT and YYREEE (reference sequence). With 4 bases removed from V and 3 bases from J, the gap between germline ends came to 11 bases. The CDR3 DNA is TGTGCCAGCAGCGAGACAGCGGGCTACGAGCAGTACTTC. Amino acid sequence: CASSETAGYEQYF.

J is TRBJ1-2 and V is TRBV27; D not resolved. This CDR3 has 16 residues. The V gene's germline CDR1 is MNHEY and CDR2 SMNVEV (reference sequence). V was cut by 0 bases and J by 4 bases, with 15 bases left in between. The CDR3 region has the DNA TGTGCCAGCAGTTTATCGTCGGTCGCCTCCCCCTATGGCTACACCTTC. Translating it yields CASSLSSVASPYGYTF.

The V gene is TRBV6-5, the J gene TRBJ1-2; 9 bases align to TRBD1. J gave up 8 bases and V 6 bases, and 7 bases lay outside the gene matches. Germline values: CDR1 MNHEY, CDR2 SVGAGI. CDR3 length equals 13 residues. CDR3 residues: CASRPTGGRGYTF. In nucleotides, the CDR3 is TGTGCCAGCAGACCCACAGGGGGCCGGGGCTACACCTTC.